A single sample gave rise to the 12 T cell receptor beta chains below, sequenced in a study of beta chain features in type 1 diabetes. No antigen has been identified for these receptors. General study findings and limits: Type 1 diabetes patients showed a moderate but significant shortening of TCRB CDR3s in all four CD4+ subsets.

Sequenced material consisted of expressed TCRB transcripts (all of the isolated RNA was reverse transcribed). TCRdb keeps only in-frame clones here, not all; method: immunoSEQ multiplex PCR. The sample records 600,000 or so clones, around 11% being singletons. The specimen was naive CD4+ T cells from blood. All receptors derive from a man aged 30-40 years with type 1 diabetes.

V is TRBV11-3 and J is TRBJ1-2, with D unresolved. The CDR3 spans 12 residues. The germline V and J ends were trimmed by 3 bases and 8 bases, with 10 bases remaining between them. The V gene's germline CDR1 is SGHNT and CDR2 YENEEA. The CDR3 DNA follows: TGTGCCAGCAGCTTTTCCGAGGAGGGCTACACCTTC. This gives the protein CASSFSEEGYTF.

This clone was counted once. The chain uses TRBV28 and TRBJ1-4; no definite D call. The germline gives CDR1 MDHEN, CDR2 SYDVKM. This CDR3 contains 12 residues. V lost 7 bases, J lost 0 bases, and 3 bases lay in between. The CDR3 spells CASMTTNEKLFF. CDR3 nucleotide sequence: TGTGCCAGCATGACAACTAATGAAAAACTGTTTTTT.

V is TRBV6-5 and J is TRBJ2-5, with D uncertain. Per germline, CDR1 MNHEY and CDR2 SVGAGI. Trimming cost V 6 bases and J 4 bases, with 9 bases left between them. The CDR3 runs 12 residues. The CDR3 reads CASRTTPETQYF. For the CDR3, the DNA is TGTGCCAGCAGAACAACCCCAGAGACCCAGTACTTC.

This clone was detected only a few times. CDR3 protein: CASSSPGNPTEAFF. The CDR3, as DNA: TGTGCCAGCAGCTCACCAGGGAATCCCACTGAAGCTTTCTTT. V is TRBV7-9 and J is TRBJ1-1, with D tentatively TRBD1 (5 bases). Deletions cut 4 bases from V and 4 bases from J, with 13 bases between. Germline CDR1 reads SEHNR; CDR2 reads FQNEAQ (reference sequence). The CDR3 extends over 14 amino acids.

The chain is built from TRBV5-1 and TRBJ2-3, with TRBD1 matching 7 bases. CDR3 size: 14 residues. Germline V lookup: CDR1 SGHRS, CDR2 YFSETQ. Germline trimming cut 4 bases from V and 8 bases from J; bases unmatched to any gene: 10. The CDR3 region is CASSGDRARGTQYF. CDR3 bases: TGCGCCAGCAGCGGAGACAGGGCTAGGGGTACGCAGTATTTT. The full variable domain, in which reference TRBV5-1 and TRBJ2-3 provide the parts outside the CDR3, is KAGVTQTPRYLIKTRGQQVTLSCSPISGHRSVSWYQQTPGQGLQFLFEYFSETQRNKGNFPGRFSGRQFSNSRSEMNVSTLELGDSALYLCASSGDRARGTQYFGPGTRLTVL.

This clone was counted only a few times. This CDR3 is also generated by other DNA sequences in the sample. This rearrangement joins TRBV4-3 to TRBJ2-3, with unresolved D. Trimming left V 0 bases short and J 4 bases short, with 5 bases between. The CDR3 contains 13 residues. CDR1 LGHNA and CDR2 YSLEER come from the germline V gene. CDR3 amino acids: CASSQEGPDTQYF. CDR3 DNA sequence: TGCGCCAGCAGCCAAGAAGGGCCAGATACGCAGTATTTT.

This chain links TRBV29-1 with TRBJ2-3; weak D call: TRBD1 (6 bases). The CDR3 has 13 amino acids. The V end lost 6 bases, the J end lost 5 bases, and 15 bases lay between the germline ends. The germline CDR1 and CDR2 sequences are SQVTM and ANQGSEA. The CDR3 is CSVRRGSEDTQYF. For the CDR3, the DNA is TGCAGCGTCCGCAGGGGCTCCGAAGATACGCAGTATTTT.

There are a few counts of this clone. V usage is TRBV9 and J usage is TRBJ2-2; no firm D call. Trimming removed 5 bases from V and 6 bases from J, with 8 bases in between. The CDR3 contains 12 residues. The germline gives CDR1 SGDLS, CDR2 YYNGEE. The CDR3 DNA follows: TGTGCCAGCAGTCTTCCCTCCGGGGAGCTGTTTTTT. The encoded protein is CASSLPSGELFF.

The J gene is TRBJ2-7, the V gene TRBV12-2; TRBD1, the table's D call, was not compared with the DNA. TRBV12-2 is reported as a pseudogene. This CDR3 is 14 amino acids long. The CDR3 region has the DNA TGTGCAAGTCGACTCGACAGAACGGAATACGAGCAGTACTTC. Its translation: CASRLDRTEYEQYF.

CDR3 nucleotides: TGCGCCAGCAGTACAGGGCCGGGAGAAAAACTGTTTTTT. Its translation: CASSTGPGEKLFF. The chain joins TRBV10-1 to TRBJ1-4; weak D call: TRBD1 (6 bases). This CDR3 region has 13 residues. V was shortened by 5 bases and J by 8 bases, with 12 bases between the two germline ends. Germline V gives CDR1 WNHNN, CDR2 SYGVQD (reference sequence).

This clone occurred a few times. The junction does not match germline at one end; this may be a read error. The chain combines TRBV7-2 with TRBJ1-5; 8 bases are shared with TRBD1. Germline V gene lookup returns CDR1 SGHTA and CDR2 FQGNSA. This CDR3 comprises 12 residues. CDR3: CASRTDRAALIF. Written as DNA, the CDR3 is TGTGCCAGCAGAACGGACAGGGCTGCCCTGATTTTT.

This clone was found a few times. This chain connects TRBV29-1 to TRBJ1-2, with TRBD1 matching over 8 bases. Looked up from germline, CDR1 is SQVTM and CDR2 is ANQGSEA. Trimming cost V 7 bases and J 3 bases; bases outside gene matches: 13. CDR3 size: 15 residues. The CDR3 loop reads CSATKAGQDHYGYTF. The CDR3 nucleotides read TGCAGCGCTACCAAAGCGGGACAGGACCACTATGGCTACACCTTC.